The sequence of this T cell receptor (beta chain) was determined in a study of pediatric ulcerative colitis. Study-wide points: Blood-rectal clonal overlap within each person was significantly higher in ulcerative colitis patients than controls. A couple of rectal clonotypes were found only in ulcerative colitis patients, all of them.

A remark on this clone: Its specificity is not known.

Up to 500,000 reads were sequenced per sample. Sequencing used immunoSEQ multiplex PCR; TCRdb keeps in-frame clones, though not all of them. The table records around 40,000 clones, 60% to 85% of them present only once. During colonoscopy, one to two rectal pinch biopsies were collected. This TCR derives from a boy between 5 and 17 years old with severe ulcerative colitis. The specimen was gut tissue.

CDR3 region: CASSPPIGVEQYF. In DNA, the CDR3 is TGTGCCAGCAGCCCCCCGATCGGGGTCGAGCAGTACTTC. The J gene is TRBJ2-7, the V gene TRBV7-8; tentatively, D is TRBD2 (5 bases). V was trimmed by 5 bases and J by 6 bases, leaving 14 bases between them. The germline V gene encodes CDR1 SGHVS and CDR2 FQNEAQ. The CDR3 runs 13 residues.